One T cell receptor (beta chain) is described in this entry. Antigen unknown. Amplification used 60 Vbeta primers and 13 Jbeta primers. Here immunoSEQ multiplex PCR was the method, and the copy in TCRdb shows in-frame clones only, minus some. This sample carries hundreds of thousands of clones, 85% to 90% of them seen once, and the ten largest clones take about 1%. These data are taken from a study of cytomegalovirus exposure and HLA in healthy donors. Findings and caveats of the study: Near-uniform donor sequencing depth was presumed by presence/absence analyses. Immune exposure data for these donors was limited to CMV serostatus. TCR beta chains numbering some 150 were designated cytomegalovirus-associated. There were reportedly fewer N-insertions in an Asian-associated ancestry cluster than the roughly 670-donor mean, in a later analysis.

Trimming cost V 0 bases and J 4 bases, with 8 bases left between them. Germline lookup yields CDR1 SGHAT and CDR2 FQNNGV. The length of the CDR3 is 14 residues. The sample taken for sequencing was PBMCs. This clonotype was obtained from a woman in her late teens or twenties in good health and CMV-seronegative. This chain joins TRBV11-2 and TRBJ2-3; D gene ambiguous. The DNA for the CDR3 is TGTGCCAGCAGCTTAGATTTCTCCTCAGATACGCAGTATTTT. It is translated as CASSLDFSSDTQYF.